Below, 16 T cell receptor beta chains from the same sample are listed, as sequenced in a study of cytomegalovirus exposure and HLA in healthy donors. Some clones are missing from TCRdb's copy, which holds only in-frame ones; the method was immunoSEQ multiplex PCR. The table has about 49,000 clones, roughly 93% seen once. The specimen was PBMCs. These receptors came from a man between 18 and 29 years old in good health and CMV-seronegative.

The chain is built from TRBV28 and TRBJ2-2; D gene ambiguous. The CDR3 runs to 13 residues. V was pared by 5 bases and J by 1 base, with 5 bases between. Germline V gene lookup returns CDR1 MDHEN and CDR2 SYDVKM. The CDR3 bases are TGTGCCAGCAGTCCGGTGAACACCGGGGAGCTGTTTTTT. Residues: CASSPVNTGELFF.

V gene TRBV29-1 combines with J gene TRBJ2-3; a weak D match, TRBD1 (5 bases). This CDR3 comprises 11 residues. The V gene lost 5 bases and the J gene lost 3 bases, with 6 bases spanning the gap. CDR1 is SQVTM, CDR2 ANQGSEA, per germline. CDR3 bases: TGCAGCGTTCAGGGTACAGATACGCAGTATTTT. This gives the protein CSVQGTDTQYF.

This chain joins TRBV27 and TRBJ2-1; D is unresolved. Trimming removed 0 bases from V and 7 bases from J, with 7 bases in between. This CDR3 is 13 amino acids long. The germline V gene encodes CDR1 MNHEY and CDR2 SMNVEV (reference sequence). This CDR3 is CASSLSVVNEQFF. CDR3 DNA sequence: TGTGCCAGCAGTTTATCAGTAGTGAATGAGCAGTTCTTC.

The chain is built from TRBV30 and TRBJ2-1; TRBD2 matches at 12 bases. Germline loops: CDR1 GTSNPN, CDR2 SVGIG (reference sequence). V gave up 5 bases and J gave up 7 bases; unmatched junction bases: 6. The CDR3 is made up of 14 amino acids. The DNA of the CDR3 is TGTGCCTGGTCTTCTAGCGGGAGGGGTAATGAGCAGTTCTTC. It codes for CAWSSSGRGNEQFF.

The chain couples TRBV2 to TRBJ2-1; 8 bases align to TRBD2. The CDR3 sequence is 15 residues long. V shed 4 bases and J 9 bases; nucleotides not matched to a gene: 11. CDR1 and CDR2 from the germline V gene are SNHLY and FYNNEI. The CDR3 is CASSASGRHHGEQFF. CDR3 nucleotide sequence: TGTGCCAGCAGTGCCAGCGGGAGACATCATGGTGAGCAGTTCTTC.

The chain is built from TRBV5-1 and TRBJ1-2, with a tentative D call TRBD1 (5 bases). Trimming left V 0 bases short and J 2 bases short, with 8 bases between. The CDR3 totals 14 residues. Germline CDR1 reads SGHRS; CDR2 reads YFSETQ. The DNA of the CDR3 is TGCGCCAGCAGCTTGGGGCCAGGGAACTATGGCTACACCTTC. As protein: CASSLGPGNYGYTF.

The chain uses TRBV5-4 and TRBJ2-5; possibly TRBD1 for D (6 bases). Trimming shortened V by 4 bases and J by 5 bases, and 15 bases separated the two germline ends. CDR1 and CDR2 from the germline V gene are SGHNT and YYREEE (reference sequence). The CDR3 is made up of 14 amino acids. CDR3 nucleotide sequence: TGTGCCAGCAGCCGGGAACAGGGTCGGGAGACCCAGTACTTC. Residues: CASSREQGRETQYF.

The genes are TRBV28 and TRBJ1-1; D is uncertain. Per the germline V gene, CDR1 is MDHEN and CDR2 is SYDVKM. V dropped 2 bases and J dropped 2 bases, with 15 bases sitting between them. There are 16 residues in the CDR3. The CDR3 spells CASSLTRQGSNTEAFF. Written as DNA, the CDR3 is TGTGCCAGCAGTTTAACCCGGCAAGGGAGTAACACTGAAGCTTTCTTT.

The rearrangement links TRBV6-1 to TRBJ2-7; TRBD1 matches at 9 bases. Per germline, CDR1 MNHNS and CDR2 SASEGT. The CDR3 is made up of 15 amino acids. The ends lost 1 base at V and 6 bases at J; junction bases unmatched: 7. The DNA of the CDR3 is TGTGCCAGCAGTGAAGGCGGACAGGGGATCGGCGAGCAGTACTTC. Protein: CASSEGGQGIGEQYF.

The chain carries TRBV11-2 and TRBJ1-3; no firm D call. V was shortened by 5 bases and J by 4 bases, with 6 bases between the two germline ends. In germline, CDR1 is SGHAT, CDR2 FQNNGV. The CDR3 is made up of 12 amino acids. For the CDR3, the DNA is TGTGCCAGCAGCCTGGGCGGAAACACCATATATTTT. Its translation: CASSLGGNTIYF.

The chain links TRBV7-3 to TRBJ2-2; TRBD1 agrees at 9 bases. CDR1 is SGHTA and CDR2 is FQGTGA in the germline V gene. This CDR3 is built from 15 residues. Trimming removed 5 bases from V and 1 base from J; junction bases left unmatched: 2. In DNA, the CDR3 is TGTGCCAGCAGCCGGGACAGGGTGAACACCGGGGAGCTGTTTTTT. Translated, it gives CASSRDRVNTGELFF.

This clone was found once. V is TRBV30 and J is TRBJ2-3, with D tentatively TRBD2 (5 bases). The germline gives CDR1 GTSNPN, CDR2 SVGIG (reference sequence). The CDR3 has 15 amino acids. Between the trimmed V and J ends, which lost 0 bases and 6 bases, there was a span of 16 bases. Here the CDR3 DNA reads TGTGCCTGGAGTGTAGGGAGCTCACCGGGGGATACGCAGTATTTT. As protein: CAWSVGSSPGDTQYF.

The chain joins TRBV6-4 to TRBJ2-3; 8 bases agree with TRBD1. The CDR3 has 13 amino acids. The ends lost 5 bases at V and 10 bases at J; junction bases unmatched: 8. Germline V lookup: CDR1 MRHNA, CDR2 SNTAGT. CDR3 amino acids: CASSRTGQGAQYF. In DNA form, the CDR3 reads TGTGCCAGCAGTCGGACAGGGCAGGGTGCGCAGTATTTT.

This clone occurred once. The chain is built from TRBV25-1 and TRBJ2-5; perhaps TRBD1 as D (6 bases). Germline CDR1 reads MGHDK; CDR2 reads SYGVNS. This CDR3 contains 15 residues. V shed 8 bases and J shed 1 base, with 17 bases lying between them. DNA of the CDR3: TGTGCCAGCGGGGGCATATCGGACGGCCAAGAGACCCAGTACTTC. Its protein product is CASGGISDGQETQYF.

This rearrangement joins TRBV5-1 to TRBJ2-7, with 13 bases that match TRBD2. Germline CDR1 SGHRS, CDR2 YFSETQ. This CDR3 spans 14 amino acids. V dropped 4 bases and J dropped 6; count of bases not matched to a gene: 4. CDR3 amino acids: CASSPGTSGTEQYF. CDR3 DNA sequence: TGCGCCAGCAGCCCTGGGACTAGCGGGACCGAGCAGTACTTC.

The chain joins TRBV27 to TRBJ2-3; TRBD2 agrees at 9 bases. With V trimmed by 2 bases and J by 4 bases, 7 bases remained unmatched. This CDR3 is built from 16 residues. Germline V CDR1 and CDR2: MNHEY, SMNVEV (reference sequence). For the CDR3, the DNA is TGTGCCAGCAGTTTACTCTTAGGACTAGCGTCAGATACGCAGTATTTT. Its translation: CASSLLLGLASDTQYF.